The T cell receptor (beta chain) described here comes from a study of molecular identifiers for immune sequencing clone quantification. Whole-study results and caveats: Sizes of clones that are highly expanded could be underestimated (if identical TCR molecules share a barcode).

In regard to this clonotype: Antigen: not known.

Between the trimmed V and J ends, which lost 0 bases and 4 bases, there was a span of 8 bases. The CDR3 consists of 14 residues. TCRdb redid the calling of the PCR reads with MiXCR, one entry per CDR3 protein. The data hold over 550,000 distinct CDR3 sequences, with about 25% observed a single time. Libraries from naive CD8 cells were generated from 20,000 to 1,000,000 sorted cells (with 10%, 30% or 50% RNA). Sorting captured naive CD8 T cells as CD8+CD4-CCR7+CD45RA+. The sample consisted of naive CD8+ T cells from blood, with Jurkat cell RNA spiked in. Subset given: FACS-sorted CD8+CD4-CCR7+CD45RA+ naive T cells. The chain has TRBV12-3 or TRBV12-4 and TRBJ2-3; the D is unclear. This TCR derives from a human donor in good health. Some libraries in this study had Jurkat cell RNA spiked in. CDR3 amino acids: CASSLAPRADTQYF. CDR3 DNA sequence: TGTGCCAGCAGTTTAGCGCCAAGAGCAGATACGCAGTATTTT.